These 12 T cell receptor beta chains share one sample of origin, sequenced in a study of immune cell composition in non-small cell lung cancer. TCRdb's table, derived via immunoSEQ multiplex PCR, lists solely in-frame clones and lacks some. Of about 10,000 clones listed, around 64% were seen once; the top ten hold 15% to 20%. The sequencing sample was made of lung tumor tissue. Source of these receptors: a human donor with non-small cell lung cancer.

The chain is built from TRBV4-3 and TRBJ2-1, with 9 bases matching TRBD2. With 1 base clipped from V and 6 bases from J, the junction kept 4 bases outside the gene matches. The germline CDR1 and CDR2 sequences are LGHNA and YSLEER. The CDR3 length is 15 residues. The CDR3 bases are TGCGCCAGCAGCCAAGTTCGGCGGGAGGGCAATGAGCAGTTCTTC. Residues: CASSQVRREGNEQFF.

About this clone itself: A read error may produce the germline difference seen at one junction end. The chain recombines TRBV4-2 with TRBJ2-3; the match to TRBD1 covers 7 bases. The CDR3 covers 15 residues. Germline values: CDR1 LGHNA, CDR2 YNFKEQ. The CDR3 region has the DNA TGTGCCAGCAGCCAAGGGGACAGAGCCTCAGATACGCAGTGTTTT. Its translation: CASSQGDRASDTQCF.

In this sample, this clone turned up a few times. The genes are TRBV7-9 and TRBJ1-5; 8 positions agree with TRBD1. V dropped 4 bases and J dropped 7; count of bases not matched to a gene: 6. This CDR3 comprises 14 residues. Per germline, CDR1 SEHNR and CDR2 FQNEAQ (reference sequence). This CDR3 reads CASSSAGGWQPQHF. The CDR3, as DNA: TGTGCCAGCAGCTCCGCAGGGGGCTGGCAGCCCCAGCATTTT.

The genes are TRBV29-1 and TRBJ1-1; D perhaps matches TRBD1 (5 bases). V was clipped by 4 bases and J by 6 bases, with 18 bases between them. Germline V gene lookup returns CDR1 SQVTM and CDR2 ANQGSEA. This CDR3 is 14 amino acids long. The CDR3 coding sequence is TGCAGCGTTGTTCTCAGGGCTCGGAGGGCTGAAGCTTTCTTT. It translates to CSVVLRARRAEAFF.

This chain joins TRBV5-1 and TRBJ2-7; 9 bases fit TRBD1. The CDR3 is 13 residues long. Germline loops: CDR1 SGHRS, CDR2 YFSETQ. Unmatched junction bases numbered 4, after V lost 4 bases and J lost 5 bases. CDR3 residues: CASSTWTGDEQYF. CDR3 coding DNA: TGCGCCAGCAGCACCTGGACAGGGGACGAGCAGTACTTC.

The V call is TRBV7-2, the J call TRBJ1-2, with 9 bases lining up with TRBD1. The CDR3 length is 14 residues. Germline values: CDR1 SGHTA, CDR2 FQGNSA. Trimming removed 5 bases from V and 6 bases from J; junction bases left unmatched: 7. CDR3 DNA: TGTGCCAGCAGCGCCACAGGGGGCGCGGATGGCTACACCTTC. It yields the protein CASSATGGADGYTF.

This sequence joins TRBV6-5 and TRBJ1-5; a possible D gene is TRBD1 (6 bases). V lost 6 bases and J 1 base, leaving 13 bases between the germline ends. Germline V gene sequence: CDR1 MNHEY, CDR2 SVGAGI. This CDR3 is built from 15 residues. Here the CDR3 DNA reads TGTGCCAGCAGACACACAGGGACCAGCAATCAGCCCCAGCATTTT. Amino acid sequence: CASRHTGTSNQPQHF.

The chain recombines TRBV5-1 with TRBJ2-7; weak D call: TRBD1 (6 bases). Germline V lookup: CDR1 SGHRS, CDR2 YFSETQ. The germline V and J ends were trimmed by 7 bases and 0 bases, with 11 bases remaining between them. The CDR3 runs to 13 residues. The DNA for the CDR3 is TGCGCCAGCGCTTACAGGGTCTCCTACGAGCAGTACTTC. Translated, it gives CASAYRVSYEQYF.

V and J are TRBV7-2 and TRBJ2-3; D gene ambiguous. V was clipped by 5 bases and J by 0 bases, with 6 bases between them. CDR3 length: 13 amino acids. Germline-derived CDR1 and CDR2 are SGHTA and FQGNSA. Here the CDR3 reads CASSPPSTDTQYF. The CDR3 bases are TGTGCCAGCAGCCCCCCAAGCACAGATACGCAGTATTTT.

V usage is TRBV6-6 and J usage is TRBJ2-2; the D is unclear. Germline V gene sequence: CDR1 MNHNY, CDR2 SVGAGI (reference sequence). This CDR3 spans 12 amino acids. V was clipped by 2 bases and J by 7 bases, with 5 bases between them. CDR3 residues: CASSYQVGELFF. In DNA, the CDR3 is TGTGCCAGCAGTTACCAGGTCGGGGAGCTGTTTTTT.

This clone has a handful of counts. The V gene is TRBV5-1, the J gene TRBJ2-1; 7 nucleotides line up with TRBD1. The CDR3 runs 15 residues. V lost 4 bases, J lost 4 bases, and 8 bases stayed unmatched. Germline V gene lookup returns CDR1 SGHRS and CDR2 YFSETQ. This CDR3 is CASSTGTVAYNEQFF. The CDR3 region has the DNA TGCGCCAGCAGCACAGGGACAGTAGCTTACAATGAGCAGTTCTTC. Complete variable domain (other parts from reference TRBV5-1 and TRBJ2-1): KAGVTQTPRYLIKTRGQQVTLSCSPISGHRSVSWYQQTPGQGLQFLFEYFSETQRNKGNFPGRFSGRQFSNSRSEMNVSTLELGDSALYLCASSTGTVAYNEQFFGPGTRLTVL.

The chain links TRBV30 to TRBJ2-3; D is uncertain. Deletions cut 3 bases from V and 4 bases from J, with 11 bases between. Germline values: CDR1 GTSNPN, CDR2 SVGIG (reference sequence). The CDR3 is 13 amino acids. CDR3 in DNA: TGTGCCTGGAGCCCCCCAGACTCAGATACGCAGTATTTT. Its protein product is CAWSPPDSDTQYF. The whole variable domain, remainder taken from reference TRBV30 and TRBJ2-3, is SQTIHQWPATLVQPVGSPLSLECTVEGTSNPNLYWYRQAAGRGLQLLFYSVGIGQISSEVPQNLSASRPQDRQFILSSKKLLLSDSGFYLCAWSPPDSDTQYFGPGTRLTVL.